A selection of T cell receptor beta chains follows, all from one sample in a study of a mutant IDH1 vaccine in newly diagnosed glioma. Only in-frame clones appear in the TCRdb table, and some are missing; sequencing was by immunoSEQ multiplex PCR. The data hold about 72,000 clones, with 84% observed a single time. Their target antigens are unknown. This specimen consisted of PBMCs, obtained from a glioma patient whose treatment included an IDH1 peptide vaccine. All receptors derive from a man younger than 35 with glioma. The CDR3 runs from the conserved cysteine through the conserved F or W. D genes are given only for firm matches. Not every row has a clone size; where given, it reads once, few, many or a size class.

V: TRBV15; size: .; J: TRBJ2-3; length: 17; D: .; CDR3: CATSRGNLAARTDTQYF; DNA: TGTGCCACCAGCAGGGGAAATTTAGCGGCCCGCACAGATACGCAGTATTTT
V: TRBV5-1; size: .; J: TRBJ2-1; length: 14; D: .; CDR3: CASSTGRQSNEQFF; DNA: TGCGCCAGCAGCACGGGAAGACAGTCCAATGAGCAGTTCTTC
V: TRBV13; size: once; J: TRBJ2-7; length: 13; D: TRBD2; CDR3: CASSFLAVNEQYF; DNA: TGTGCCAGCAGCTTTCTAGCGGTAAACGAGCAGTACTTC
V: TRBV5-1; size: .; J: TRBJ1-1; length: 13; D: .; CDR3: CASSLDGATEAFF; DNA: TGCGCCAGCAGCTTGGACGGGGCCACTGAAGCTTTCTTT
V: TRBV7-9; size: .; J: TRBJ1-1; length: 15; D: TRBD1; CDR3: CASSLQTGASTEAFF; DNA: TGTGCCAGCAGCTTACAGACAGGGGCAAGCACTGAAGCTTTCTTT
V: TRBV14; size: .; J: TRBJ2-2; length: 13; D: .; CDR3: CASSIDISGELFF; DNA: TGTGCCAGCAGTATAGATATTTCCGGGGAGCTGTTTTTT
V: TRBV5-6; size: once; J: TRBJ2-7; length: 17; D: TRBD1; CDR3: CASSLGFGTGFTYEQYF; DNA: TGTGCCAGCAGCTTGGGGTTCGGGACAGGGTTCACCTACGAGCAGTACTTC
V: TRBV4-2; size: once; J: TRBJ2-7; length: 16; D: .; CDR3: CASSQDAGRAAYEQYF; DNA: TGTGCCAGCAGCCAAGATGCGGGGCGGGCCGCGTACGAGCAGTACTTC
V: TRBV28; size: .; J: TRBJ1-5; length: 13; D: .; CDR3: CASTPPGDQPQHF; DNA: TGTGCCAGCACCCCTCCGGGGGACCAGCCCCAGCATTTT
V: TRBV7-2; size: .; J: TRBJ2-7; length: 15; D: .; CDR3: CASSFPRRLVGEQYF; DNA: TGTGCCAGCAGCTTCCCCCGGCGACTAGTGGGGGAGCAGTACTTC
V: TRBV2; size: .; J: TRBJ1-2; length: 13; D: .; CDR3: CASSVEKTDGYTF; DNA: TGTGCCAGCAGTGTTGAGAAAACGGATGGCTACACCTTC
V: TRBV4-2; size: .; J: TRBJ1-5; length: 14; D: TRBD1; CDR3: CASSPGGGHQPQHF; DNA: TGTGCCAGCAGCCCAGGAGGGGGCCATCAGCCCCAGCATTTT
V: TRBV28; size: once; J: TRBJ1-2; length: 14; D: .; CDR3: CASSSRRIIGGYTF; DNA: TGTGCCAGCAGTTCCCGGCGGATCATTGGGGGCTACACCTTC
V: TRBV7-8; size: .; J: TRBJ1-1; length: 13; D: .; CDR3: CASSLGVYTEAFF; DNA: TGTGCCAGCAGCTTAGGAGTTTACACTGAAGCTTTCTTT
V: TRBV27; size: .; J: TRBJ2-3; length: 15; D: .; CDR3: CASSFERTSTDTQYF; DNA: TGTGCCAGCAGTTTTGAACGGACTAGCACAGATACGCAGTATTTT
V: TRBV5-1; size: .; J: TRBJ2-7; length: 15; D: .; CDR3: CASSLWPSISYEQYF; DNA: TGCGCCAGCAGCTTGTGGCCCAGTATCTCCTACGAGCAGTACTTC
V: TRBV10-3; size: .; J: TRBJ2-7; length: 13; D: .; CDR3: CAISEGRPYEQYF; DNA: TGTGCCATCAGTGAGGGGCGGCCCTACGAGCAGTACTTC
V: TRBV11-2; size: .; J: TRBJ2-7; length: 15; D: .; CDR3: CASSLDPTGAYEQYF; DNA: TGTGCCAGCAGCTTAGATCCCACCGGAGCCTACGAGCAGTACTTC
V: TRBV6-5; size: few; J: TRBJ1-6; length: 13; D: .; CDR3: CASSYRDNSPLHF; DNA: TGTGCCAGCAGTTACAGGGATAATTCACCCCTCCACTTT
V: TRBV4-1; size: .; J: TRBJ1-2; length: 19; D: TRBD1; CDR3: CASSQPPGGLQSINYGYTF; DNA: TGCGCCAGCAGCCAACCGCCAGGGGGCCTCCAATCTATTAACTATGGCTACACCTTC
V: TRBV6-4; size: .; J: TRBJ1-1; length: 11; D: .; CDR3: CASREGTEAFF; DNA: TGTGCCAGCAGGGAGGGCACTGAAGCTTTCTTT
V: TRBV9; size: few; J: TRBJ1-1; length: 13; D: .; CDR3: CASSVGGYTEAFF; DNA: TGTGCCAGCAGCGTAGGAGGGTACACTGAAGCTTTCTTT
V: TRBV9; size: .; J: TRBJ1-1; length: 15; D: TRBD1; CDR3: CASSVAGTGVTEAFF; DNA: TGTGCCAGCAGCGTAGCAGGGACAGGGGTCACTGAAGCTTTCTTT
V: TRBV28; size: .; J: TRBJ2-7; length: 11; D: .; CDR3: CASSFSYEQYF; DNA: TGTGCCAGCAGTTTCAGTTACGAGCAGTACTTC
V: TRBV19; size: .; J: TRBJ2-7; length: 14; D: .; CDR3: CASSITLSSYEQYF; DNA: TGTGCCAGTAGTATAACGCTGAGCTCCTACGAGCAGTACTTC
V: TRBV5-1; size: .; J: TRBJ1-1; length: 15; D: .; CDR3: CASSLEGPMNTEAFF; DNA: TGCGCCAGCAGCTTGGAAGGGCCCATGAACACTGAAGCTTTCTTT
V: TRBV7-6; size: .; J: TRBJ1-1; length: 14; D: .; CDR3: CASSLAWDNTEAFF; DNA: TGTGCCAGCAGCTTGGCATGGGATAACACTGAAGCTTTCTTT
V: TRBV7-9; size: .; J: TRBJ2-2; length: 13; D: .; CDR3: CASSLRQAGELFF; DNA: TGTGCCAGCAGCTTACGGCAGGCCGGGGAGCTGTTTTTT
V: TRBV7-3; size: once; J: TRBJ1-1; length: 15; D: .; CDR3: CASSLMRGVNTEAFF; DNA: TGTGCCAGCAGCTTAATGCGGGGGGTGAACACTGAAGCTTTCTTT
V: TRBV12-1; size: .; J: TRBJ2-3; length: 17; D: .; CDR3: CASSSGLAGGQGDTQYF; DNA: TGTGCCAGCAGCTCCGGACTAGCGGGGGGCCAAGGAGATACGCAGTATTTT
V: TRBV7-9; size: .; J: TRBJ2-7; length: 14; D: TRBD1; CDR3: CASSPWDRTYEQYF; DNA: TGTGCCAGCAGCCCCTGGGACAGGACCTACGAGCAGTACTTC
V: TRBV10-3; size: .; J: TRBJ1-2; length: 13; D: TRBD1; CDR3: CAITLDRGYGYTF; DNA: TGTGCCATCACACTAGACAGGGGGTATGGCTACACCTTC
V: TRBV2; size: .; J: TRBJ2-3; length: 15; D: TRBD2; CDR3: CASSPWTSGTDTQYF; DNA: TGTGCCAGCAGCCCTTGGACTAGCGGGACAGATACGCAGTATTTT
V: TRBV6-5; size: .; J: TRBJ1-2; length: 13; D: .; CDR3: CASSYPGGNGYTF; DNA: TGTGCCAGCAGTTACCCCGGGGGAAATGGCTACACCTTC
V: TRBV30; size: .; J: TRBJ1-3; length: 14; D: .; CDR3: CAQSIWDSGNTIYF; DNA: TGTGCCCAAAGCATCTGGGACTCTGGAAACACCATATATTTT
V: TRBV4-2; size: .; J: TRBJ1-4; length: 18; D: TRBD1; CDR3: CASSQDTGGAVVGEKLFF; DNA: TGTGCCAGCAGCCAAGATACAGGGGGCGCGGTGGTGGGGGAAAAACTGTTTTTT
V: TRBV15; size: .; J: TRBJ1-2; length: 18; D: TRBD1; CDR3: CATSRDQRTGAPFFGYTF; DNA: TGTGCCACCAGCAGAGACCAAAGGACAGGGGCTCCTTTCTTTGGCTACACCTTC
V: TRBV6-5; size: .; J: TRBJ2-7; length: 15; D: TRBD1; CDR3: CASRQSTGDIYEQYF; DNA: TGTGCCAGCAGACAATCGACAGGGGACATATACGAGCAGTACTTC
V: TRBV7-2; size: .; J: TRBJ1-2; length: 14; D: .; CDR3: CASSLTGINYGYTF; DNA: TGTGCCAGCAGCCTTACCGGGATTAACTATGGCTACACCTTC
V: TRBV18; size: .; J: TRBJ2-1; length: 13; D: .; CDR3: CASSPTGYNEQFF; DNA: TGTGCCAGCTCACCAACGGGGTACAATGAGCAGTTCTTC
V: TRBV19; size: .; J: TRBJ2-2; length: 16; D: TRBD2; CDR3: CASSLGLAGATGELFF; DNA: TGTGCCAGTAGTTTGGGACTAGCGGGAGCTACCGGGGAGCTGTTTTTT
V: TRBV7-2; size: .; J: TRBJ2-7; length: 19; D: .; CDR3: CASSLTGFRGGGPSYEQYF; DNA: TGTGCCAGCTCCCTAACTGGGTTCCGCGGGGGCGGGCCCTCCTACGAGCAGTACTTC
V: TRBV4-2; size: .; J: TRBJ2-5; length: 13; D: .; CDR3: CASSQDMARTQYF; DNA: TGTGCCAGCAGCCAAGATATGGCCCGGACCCAGTACTTC
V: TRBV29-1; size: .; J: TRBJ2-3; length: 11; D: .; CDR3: CSVEVRLTQYF; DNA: TGCAGCGTTGAAGTGAGGCTTACGCAGTATTTT
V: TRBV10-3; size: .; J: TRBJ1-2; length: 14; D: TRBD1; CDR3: CAISQGGFNYGYTF; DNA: TGTGCCATCAGCCAGGGGGGCTTTAACTATGGCTACACCTTC
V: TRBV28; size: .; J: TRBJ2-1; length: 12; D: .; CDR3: CASSTEWKQQFF; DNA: TGTGCCAGCAGTACCGAATGGAAACAGCAGTTCTTC
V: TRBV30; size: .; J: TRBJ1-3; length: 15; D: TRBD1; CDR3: CASGPADRAGNTIYF; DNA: TGTGCCTCCGGCCCGGCTGACAGGGCTGGAAACACCATATATTTT
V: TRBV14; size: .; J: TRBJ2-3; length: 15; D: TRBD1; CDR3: CASSRSRQGADTQYF; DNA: TGTGCCAGCAGTCGGTCGAGACAGGGCGCAGATACGCAGTATTTT
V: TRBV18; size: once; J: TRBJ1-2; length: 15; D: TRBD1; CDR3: CASSPRQGADYGYTF; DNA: TGTGCCAGCTCACCACGACAGGGGGCGGACTATGGCTACACCTTC
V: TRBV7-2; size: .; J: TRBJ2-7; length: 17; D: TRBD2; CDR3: CASSFRLAGGLSYEQYF; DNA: TGTGCCAGCAGCTTTAGACTAGCGGGAGGCCTCTCCTACGAGCAGTACTTC
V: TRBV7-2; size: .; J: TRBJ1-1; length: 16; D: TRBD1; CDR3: CASSLAGQGLYTEAFF; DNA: TGTGCCAGCAGCTTAGCGGGACAGGGGCTGTACACTGAAGCTTTCTTT
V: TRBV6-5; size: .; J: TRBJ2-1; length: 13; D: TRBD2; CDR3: CASSWGTSGEQFF; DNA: TGTGCCAGCAGTTGGGGGACTAGCGGGGAGCAGTTCTTC
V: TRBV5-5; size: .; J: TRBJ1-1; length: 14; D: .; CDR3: CASSFRELVTEAFF; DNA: TGTGCCAGCAGCTTTAGGGAGTTAGTCACTGAAGCTTTCTTT
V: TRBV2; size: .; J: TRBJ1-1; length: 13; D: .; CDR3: CASRRGRDAEAFF; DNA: TGTGCCAGCAGAAGGGGTAGGGACGCTGAAGCTTTCTTT